This T cell receptor beta chain was observed in a study of shared clonotypes between healthy human individuals. Germline CDR1 is SGHAT and CDR2 is FQNNGV. V lost 4 bases and J lost 0; bases outside the gene matches: 2. The CDR3 has 15 amino acids. CD45RA+ naive and CD45RA-negative memory subsets were separated from CD4+ cells. Profiled with immunoSEQ multiplex PCR; TCRdb holds only in-frame clones, not every one. This table has approximately 1.5 million clones, approximately 98% appearing once. V is TRBV11-2 and J is TRBJ2-7, with TRBD2 identical over 11 bases. The TCR sequence derives from a man aged 25 to 40 in good health. Sequencing input: naive CD4+ T cells sorted from blood. Stated subset: CD45RA+ positively selected. The CDR3 DNA follows: TGTGCCAGCAGCTCGGGACTAGCGGACTCCTACGAGCAGTACTTC. It translates to CASSSGLADSYEQYF.